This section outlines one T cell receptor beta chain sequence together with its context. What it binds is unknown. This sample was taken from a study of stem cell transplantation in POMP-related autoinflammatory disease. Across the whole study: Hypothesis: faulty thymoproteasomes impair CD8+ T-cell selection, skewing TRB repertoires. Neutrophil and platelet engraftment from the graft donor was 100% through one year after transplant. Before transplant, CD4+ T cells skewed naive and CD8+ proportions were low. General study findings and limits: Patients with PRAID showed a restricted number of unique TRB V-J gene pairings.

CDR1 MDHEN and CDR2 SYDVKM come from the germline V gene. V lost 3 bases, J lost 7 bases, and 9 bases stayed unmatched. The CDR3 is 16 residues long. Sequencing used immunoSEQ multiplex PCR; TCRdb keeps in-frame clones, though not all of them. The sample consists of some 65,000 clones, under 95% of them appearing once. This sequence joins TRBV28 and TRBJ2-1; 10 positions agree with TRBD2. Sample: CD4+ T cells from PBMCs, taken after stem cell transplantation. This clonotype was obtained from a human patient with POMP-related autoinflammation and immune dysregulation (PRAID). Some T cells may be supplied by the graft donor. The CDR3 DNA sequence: TGTGCCAGCAGTTTTTCGACAGCGGGGGGGCGGAATGAGCAGTTCTTC. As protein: CASSFSTAGGRNEQFF.